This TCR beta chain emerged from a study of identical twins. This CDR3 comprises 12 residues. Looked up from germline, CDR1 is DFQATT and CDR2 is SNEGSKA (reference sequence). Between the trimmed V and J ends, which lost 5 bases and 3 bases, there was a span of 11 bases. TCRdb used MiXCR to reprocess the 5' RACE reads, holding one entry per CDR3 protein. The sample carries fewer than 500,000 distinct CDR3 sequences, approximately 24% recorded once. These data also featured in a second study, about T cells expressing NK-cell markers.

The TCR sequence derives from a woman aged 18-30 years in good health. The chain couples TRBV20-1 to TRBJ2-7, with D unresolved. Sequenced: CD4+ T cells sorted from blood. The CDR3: CSASSLFYEQYF. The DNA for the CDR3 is TGCAGTGCTTCAAGTCTGTTCTACGAGCAGTACTTC.